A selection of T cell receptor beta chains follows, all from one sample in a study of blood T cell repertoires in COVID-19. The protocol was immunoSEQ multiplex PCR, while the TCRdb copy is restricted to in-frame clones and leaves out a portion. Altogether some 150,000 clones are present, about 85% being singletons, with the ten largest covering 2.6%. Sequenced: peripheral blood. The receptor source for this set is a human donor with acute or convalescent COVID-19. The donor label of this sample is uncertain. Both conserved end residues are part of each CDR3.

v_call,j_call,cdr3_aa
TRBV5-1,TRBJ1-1,CASSGQGLMNTEAFF
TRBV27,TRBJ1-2,CASRRDRISYGYTF
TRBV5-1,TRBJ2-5,CASNAGGETQYF
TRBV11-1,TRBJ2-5,CASSDVRSSKETQYF
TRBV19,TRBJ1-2,CASRRQGSDDYGYTF
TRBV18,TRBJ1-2,CASSPGTLNYGYTF
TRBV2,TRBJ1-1,CASRPRTGGSEAFF
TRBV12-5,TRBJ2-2,CASGLGTVNTGELFF
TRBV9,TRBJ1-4,CASSVGGRGHEKLFF
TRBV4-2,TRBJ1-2,CASSQSWGGNYGYTF
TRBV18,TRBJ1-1,CASSPGRGNTEAFF
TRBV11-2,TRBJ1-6,CASSQTDSPLHF
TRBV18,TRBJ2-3,CASSPGQGITDTQYF
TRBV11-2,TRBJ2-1,CASSPVGGGDNEQFF
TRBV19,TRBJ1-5,CASKDREHQPQHF
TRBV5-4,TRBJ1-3,CASSFGGGAGGNTIYF
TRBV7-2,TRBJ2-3,CASSFSGTDTQYF
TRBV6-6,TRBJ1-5,CASSLRDRRLHF
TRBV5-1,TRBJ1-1,CASSFSVWSEAFF
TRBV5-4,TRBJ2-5,CASSSQALSIETQYF
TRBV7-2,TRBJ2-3,CASSLGDRRSTDTQYF
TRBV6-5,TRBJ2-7,CASRQVYEQYF
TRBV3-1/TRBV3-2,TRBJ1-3,CASTPEQGRVRSGNTIYF
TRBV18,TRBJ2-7,CASSPPQDYEQYF
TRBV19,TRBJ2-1,CASSIGLAGEQFF
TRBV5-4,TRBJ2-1,CASSRDNAYNEQFF
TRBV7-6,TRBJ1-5,CASSERPGNSNQPQHF
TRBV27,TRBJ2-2,CASSLYFGTGGSTGELFF
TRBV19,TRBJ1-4,CASSIIRAGGNEKLFF
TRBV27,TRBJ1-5,CASSSLGGQPQHF
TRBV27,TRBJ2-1,CASSLSLRGFNEQFF